The present TCR beta chain was sequenced within a study of T cells in Graves' hyperthyroidism and ophthalmopathy. About the research overall: The authors collected peripheral blood at initial diagnosis, before any treatment.

Ophthalmopathy patients had Clinical Activity Score at least 3, NOSPECS grade at least 4, duration under 3 months. Source material for PBMCs was more than 9.5 ml fresh peripheral blood. There were TCR beta CDR3 regions amplified from RNA transcripts. With the HTBI primer set, the TCR CDR3 went through a first round of RT-PCR. TCRdb itself ran the multiplex PCR reads through MiXCR, one entry per CDR3 protein. The table records approximately 600,000 distinct CDR3 sequences, approximately 14% of them present only once. V was clipped by 1 base and J by 1 base, with 8 bases between them. Germline CDR1 and CDR2: LGHNA and YSLEER. This CDR3 region has 15 residues.

V usage is TRBV4-3 and J usage is TRBJ2-4; the D is unclear. Sequencing was done on a sample of blood. This receptor was identified in a woman in her late teens or twenties with Graves' ophthalmopathy. As DNA, the CDR3 is TGCGCCAGCAGCCAAGGAAAGGAGGCCAAAAACATTCAGTACTTC. Amino acids: CASSQGKEAKNIQYF.